These T cell receptor beta chains were read from a single sample in a study of blood T cell repertoires in COVID-19. The method was immunoSEQ multiplex PCR; TCRdb's version includes in-frame clones alone and lacks a portion of them. The repertoire holds roughly 200,000 clones, with around four fifths as singletons. Sequenced material: peripheral blood. These receptors were obtained from a man in his forties with acute or convalescent COVID-19. The CDR3 runs from the conserved cysteine through the conserved F or W. Fields, in order: clone size, D gene, V gene, J gene, CDR3 protein, CDR3 DNA. D genes are given only for firm matches. The size entry is marked missing in some rows and otherwise reads once, few, many or a size class.

-	TRBD1	TRBV4-1	TRBJ2-7	CASSLDRERYEQYF	TGCGCCAGCAGCCTTGACAGGGAACGATACGAGCAGTACTTC
-	-	TRBV7-9	TRBJ1-1	CASSLSGGSTEAFF	TGTGCCAGCAGCTTAAGCGGGGGGAGTACTGAAGCTTTCTTT
-	TRBD1	TRBV19	TRBJ1-5	CASSIPGQGSLPQHF	TGTGCCAGTAGTATCCCGGGACAGGGGTCCCTGCCCCAGCATTTT
-	TRBD1	TRBV18	TRBJ2-3	CASSYRGDTQYF	TGTGCCAGCTCATACAGGGGAGATACGCAGTATTTT
-	TRBD2	TRBV27	TRBJ2-7	CASSSVGGGYYEQYF	TGTGCCAGCAGTTCCGTTGGGGGAGGGTACTACGAGCAGTACTTC
-	-	TRBV7-9	TRBJ2-3	CASSPRRIRELPSTDTQYF	TGTGCCAGCAGCCCTCGTCGCATCCGGGAGTTGCCTAGCACAGATACGCAGTATTTT
many	TRBD1	TRBV6-4	TRBJ1-2	CASSDQAGTVGSFTF	TGTGCCAGCAGTGACCAAGCCGGGACAGTCGGTTCCTTCACCTTC
-	TRBD1	TRBV19	TRBJ1-1	CASSGGTGIWNTEAFF	TGTGCCAGTAGTGGAGGGACAGGGATTTGGAACACTGAAGCTTTCTTT
-	-	TRBV6-6	TRBJ2-5	CASSSLGALYF	TGTGCCAGCAGTTCCCTTGGGGCCCTGTACTTC
-	TRBD2	TRBV7-8	TRBJ2-7	CASSPRVAGGGGYEQYF	TGTGCCAGCAGCCCCCGGGTAGCGGGAGGAGGCGGGTACGAGCAGTACTTC
-	TRBD1	TRBV29-1	TRBJ1-2	CSAGTGYGYTF	TGCAGCGCAGGGACAGGGTACGGCTACACCTTC
-	TRBD1	TRBV18	TRBJ1-6	CASSPYGQGNSPLHF	TGTGCCAGCTCACCATACGGACAGGGGAATTCACCCCTCCACTTT
-	-	TRBV28	TRBJ1-1	CASSAPGHRNTEAFF	TGTGCCAGCAGTGCGCCGGGACATAGGAACACTGAAGCTTTCTTT
-	-	TRBV6-5	TRBJ2-3	CASSSKGGFPADTQYF	TGTGCCAGCAGTTCTAAGGGGGGGTTTCCCGCAGATACGCAGTATTTT
-	-	TRBV7-2	TRBJ1-3	CASSLAPTGSGNTIYF	TGTGCCAGCAGCTTAGCCCCCACAGGGTCGGGAAACACCATATATTTT
-	-	TRBV6-5	TRBJ2-1	CASRLSRVPYNEQFF	TGTGCCAGCAGGCTTTCCAGGGTCCCCTACAATGAGCAGTTCTTC
-	TRBD1	TRBV19	TRBJ1-4	CASSLLRTGGATNEKLFF	TGTGCCAGTAGTCTCCTGAGGACAGGGGGCGCAACTAATGAAAAACTGTTTTTT
-	TRBD2	TRBV7-9	TRBJ2-1	CASSFVLGLADLSYNEQFF	TGTGCCAGCAGCTTCGTATTGGGACTAGCGGACCTCTCCTACAATGAGCAGTTCTTC
-	-	TRBV7-2	TRBJ2-2	CASSLGQVPGELFF	TGTGCCAGCAGCTTAGGGCAGGTACCCGGGGAGCTGTTTTTT
-	TRBD1	TRBV7-2	TRBJ1-4	CASSLLRGTGVNEKLFF	TGTGCCAGCAGCTTATTACGGGGGACAGGGGTTAATGAAAAACTGTTTTTT
-	-	TRBV7-9	TRBJ1-1	CASSVQQGYGEAFF	TGTGCCAGCAGCGTACAACAGGGATACGGTGAAGCTTTCTTT
-	-	TRBV5-4	TRBJ1-6	CASSLAGAFDSPLHF	TGTGCCAGCAGCTTGGCGGGAGCCTTCGATTCACCCCTCCACTTT
-	-	TRBV5-6	TRBJ1-2	CASSLEEGIYGYTF	TGTGCCAGCAGCTTGGAGGAGGGAATCTATGGCTACACCTTC
-	-	TRBV6-1	TRBJ1-5	CASSEGGGGQPQHF	TGTGCCAGCAGTGAGGGGGGCGGGGGTCAGCCCCAGCATTTT
-	-	TRBV12-5	TRBJ1-2	CASGLVLGQLNYGYTF	TGTGCTAGTGGTTTGGTACTAGGACAGCTCAACTATGGCTACACCTTC
once	-	TRBV2	TRBJ1-5	CASRARHRLEPQHF	TGTGCCAGCAGGGCCAGGCACCGCCTTGAACCCCAGCATTTT
few	-	TRBV14	TRBJ2-1	CATSKGLSREQFF	TGTGCCACTTCAAAGGGACTCTCTCGGGAGCAGTTCTTC
-	-	TRBV30	TRBJ1-5	CAWSGGVNQPQHF	TGTGCCTGGAGTGGGGGGGTCAATCAGCCCCAGCATTTT
-	TRBD2	TRBV6-4	TRBJ2-7	CASSVGLGREQYF	TGTGCCAGCAGTGTGGGACTAGGTCGCGAGCAGTACTTC
-	TRBD2	TRBV2	TRBJ2-2	CASRSGSGRTGELFF	TGTGCCAGCAGAAGCGGGAGTGGTCGGACCGGGGAGCTGTTTTTT
-	-	TRBV27	TRBJ2-4	CASSFDGGVSNIQYF	TGTGCCAGCAGTTTCGACGGGGGAGTCTCGAACATTCAGTACTTC
-	-	TRBV29-1	TRBJ1-2	CSVGAVNYGYTF	TGCAGCGTTGGGGCAGTTAACTATGGCTACACCTTC
-	TRBD2	TRBV4-1	TRBJ2-1	CASSQDQSAGLAGIGEQFF	TGCGCCAGCAGCCAAGATCAATCCGCCGGACTAGCGGGTATAGGTGAGCAGTTCTTC
-	TRBD1	TRBV2	TRBJ1-2	CASWGSDRIYGYTF	TGTGCCAGCTGGGGGTCGGACAGGATTTATGGCTACACCTTC
-	TRBD2	TRBV2	TRBJ2-1	CASRLAGGAYNEQFF	TGTGCCAGCAGATTAGCGGGAGGAGCGTACAATGAGCAGTTCTTC
-	TRBD2	TRBV5-6	TRBJ2-1	CASSLGGSFDNEQFF	TGTGCCAGCAGCTTGGGCGGGAGTTTCGACAATGAGCAGTTCTTC
-	TRBD1	TRBV11-3	TRBJ2-1	CASSPRTGPYNEQFF	TGTGCCAGCAGCCCCCGGACAGGTCCCTACAATGAGCAGTTCTTC
once	-	TRBV21-1	TRBJ2-7	CASSKGTSTGVYEQYF	TGTGCCAGCAGCAAAGGGACATCAACAGGGGTTTACGAGCAGTACTTC
-	-	TRBV19	TRBJ1-3	CASSSGDSGNTIYF	TGTGCCAGTAGCTCAGGGGACTCTGGAAACACCATATATTTT
-	TRBD2	TRBV29-1	TRBJ2-7	CSVGLAGPYEQYF	TGCAGCGTCGGACTAGCGGGACCCTACGAGCAGTACTTC
-	TRBD2	TRBV29-1	TRBJ2-1	CSVVGLAGINEQFF	TGCAGCGTTGTGGGACTAGCGGGAATAAATGAGCAGTTCTTC
-	-	TRBV6-6	TRBJ1-5	CASSYGGAGNQPQHF	TGTGCCAGCAGTTACGGGGGGGCCGGCAATCAGCCCCAGCATTTT
many	TRBD1	TRBV11-2	TRBJ2-2	CASRQGSTGELFF	TGTGCCAGTAGACAGGGAAGCACCGGGGAGCTGTTTTTT
-	TRBD1	TRBV10-1	TRBJ1-5	CASSRGLNQPQHF	TGCGCCAGCAGCAGGGGGCTGAATCAGCCCCAGCATTTT
-	-	TRBV5-1	TRBJ1-5	CASRRGAATEFEPQHF	TGCGCCAGTCGTCGGGGGGCTGCCACCGAGTTTGAGCCCCAGCATTTT
-	-	TRBV10-2	TRBJ1-2	CASSQGHYGYTF	TGCGCCAGCAGCCAGGGTCACTATGGCTACACCTTC